This TCR beta chain was retrieved from a study of T cell repertoires in cytomegalovirus infection. Study-level background: It can be stated that public TCR beta signatures indicated CMV infection as well as a matching HLA type.

The CDR3 runs to 15 residues. V lost 6 bases and J lost 8; bases outside the gene matches: 15. Per the germline V gene, CDR1 is MNHEY and CDR2 is SMNVEV (reference sequence). TCRdb passed the reads through MiXCR, listing each CDR3 protein once. The sample yields 680,000 or so distinct CDR3 sequences, approximately 34% seen once. Note on this clonotype: Its antigen is currently unknown.

Points from the study as a whole: Summed frequency of public TCR beta families distinguished CMV carriers with the relevant HLA. The ex vivo response was dominated by HLA-C-restricted CMV-specific TCR beta clonotypes.

The gene calls are TRBV27 and TRBJ1-1; 7 bases agree with TRBD1. The material sequenced was PBMCs. The origin of this receptor is a human donor in good health (CMV status not recorded). Some clones in this sample may be carry-over from other donors' samples. The DNA for the CDR3 is TGTGCCAGCAGCCCCCCACAGGGAGGGGGCGCCGAAGCTTTCTTT. Its protein product is CASSPPQGGGAEAFF.